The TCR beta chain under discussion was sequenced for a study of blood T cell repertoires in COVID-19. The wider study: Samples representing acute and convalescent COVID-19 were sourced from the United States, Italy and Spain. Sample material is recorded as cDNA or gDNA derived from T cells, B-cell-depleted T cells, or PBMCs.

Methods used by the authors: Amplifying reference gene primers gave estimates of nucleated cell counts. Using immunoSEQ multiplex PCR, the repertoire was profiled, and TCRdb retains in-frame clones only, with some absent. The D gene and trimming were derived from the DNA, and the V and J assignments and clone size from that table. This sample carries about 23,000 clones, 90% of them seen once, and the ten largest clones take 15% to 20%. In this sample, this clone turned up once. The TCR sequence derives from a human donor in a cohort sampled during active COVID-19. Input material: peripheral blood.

The CDR3 DNA follows: TGTGCCAGCAGCTCGGGGACAGGGAGAGATACGCAGTATTTT. This gives the protein CASSSGTGRDTQYF. The V call is TRBV5-4, the J call TRBJ2-3, with 9 bases that match TRBD1. Per the germline V gene, CDR1 is SGHNT and CDR2 is YYREEE (reference sequence). The ends lost 3 bases at V and 5 bases at J; junction bases unmatched: 4. The CDR3 length is 14 residues.